Listed here are 26 T cell receptor beta chains from one sample, sequenced in a study of blood T cell repertoires in COVID-19. Profiled with immunoSEQ multiplex PCR; TCRdb holds only in-frame clones, not every one. The repertoire has 150,000 to 200,000 clones, approximately 86% of them found once; the top ten carry over 7%. Source material: peripheral blood. These TCRs come from a man aged 45 to 65 with active or convalescent COVID-19.

V is TRBV7-2 and J is TRBJ2-7, with D maybe TRBD1 (5 bases). From germline, CDR1 is SGHTA and CDR2 FQGNSA. This CDR3 is 13 amino acids long. Deletions cut 1 base from V and 4 bases from J, with 8 bases between. In nucleotides, the CDR3 is TGTGCCAGCAGCTTAGGGACAATTTACGAGCAGTACTTC. Protein: CASSLGTIYEQYF.

Relative to its sample, this clone is large. This chain connects TRBV13 to TRBJ2-5; tentative D call: TRBD1 (5 bases). Germline V gives CDR1 PRHDT, CDR2 FYEKMQ (reference sequence). The CDR3 covers 15 residues. Trimming took off 5 bases at V and 0 bases at J, with 13 bases between the two ends. Here the CDR3 reads CASSQLLTDQETQYF. DNA for the CDR3: TGTGCCAGCAGCCAGCTCCTGACAGACCAAGAGACCCAGTACTTC.

J is TRBJ1-1 and V is TRBV3-1 (or the pseudogene TRBV3-2); 8 bases agree with TRBD1. Losses at the gene ends were 3 bases for V and 6 bases for J; bases not matched to a gene: 6. This CDR3 is built from 14 residues. From germline, CDR1 is LGHDT and CDR2 YNNKEL (reference sequence). The CDR3 sequence is CASSHAAGGPEAFF. In DNA form, the CDR3 reads TGTGCCAGCAGCCATGCCGCAGGGGGCCCTGAAGCTTTCTTT.

The chain has TRBV6-5 and TRBJ1-2; TRBD1 might be the D (5 bases). This CDR3 has 15 residues. Germline loops: CDR1 MNHEY, CDR2 SVGAGI. The V end was cut by 6 bases, the J end by 4 bases, with 18 bases between. CDR3 sequence reads: CASRTGPEGSYGYTF. The CDR3 DNA follows: TGTGCCAGCAGAACCGGCCCGGAGGGGTCCTATGGCTACACCTTC.

V usage is TRBV14 and J usage is TRBJ2-5, with 10 bases aligning to TRBD2. V shed 0 bases, J shed 2 bases, and the junction held 12 bases outside the gene matches. CDR1 SGHDN and CDR2 FVKESK come from the germline V gene. The CDR3 has 19 amino acids. CDR3 protein: CASSQDWASGSKRQETQYF. The CDR3 coding sequence is TGTGCCAGCAGCCAAGACTGGGCTAGCGGGAGCAAGAGGCAAGAGACCCAGTACTTC.

Comment on this clone: The same CDR3 can be traced to other DNA sequences in this sample. V is TRBV7-3 and J is TRBJ2-1; 7 bases map to TRBD1. CDR1 is SGHTA and CDR2 is FQGTGA in the germline V gene. V lost 2 bases, J lost 7 bases, and 2 bases stayed unmatched. The CDR3 contains 13 residues. For the CDR3, the DNA is TGTGCCAGCAGCTTAGACAGGGCTAATGAGCAGTTCTTC. Amino acid sequence: CASSLDRANEQFF.

The chain is built from TRBV7-3 and TRBJ2-7; TRBD1 matches 8 bases. After removal of 0 bases from V and 5 bases from J, the junction contained 0 bases not matched to a gene. From germline, CDR1 is SGHTA and CDR2 FQGTGA. This CDR3 region has 13 residues. CDR3 bases: TGTGCCAGCAGCTTAACACAGGGGGACGAGCAGTACTTC. This encodes CASSLTQGDEQYF. Supplemented by reference TRBV7-3 and TRBJ2-7, the full variable domain reads GAGVSQTPSNKVTEKGKYVELRCDPISGHTALYWYRQSLGQGPEFLIYFQGTGAADDSGLPNDRFFAVRPEGSVSTLKIQRTERGDSAVYLCASSLTQGDEQYFGPGTRLTVT.

The chain employs TRBV2 and TRBJ2-1; D perhaps matches TRBD1 (6 bases). Germline V gene data show CDR1 as SNHLY and CDR2 as FYNNEI. V dropped 5 bases and J dropped 8 bases, with 10 bases sitting between them. The CDR3 loop spans 12 amino acids. The chain's CDR3 is CASSPRGYEQFF. In DNA form, the CDR3 reads TGTGCCAGCAGTCCCAGGGGATATGAGCAGTTCTTC.

This chain uses TRBV28 with TRBJ2-5, with 10 bases fitting TRBD1. This CDR3 has 14 residues. CDR1 and CDR2 from the germline V gene are MDHEN and SYDVKM. V shed 5 bases, J shed 5 bases, and the junction held 5 bases outside the gene matches. CDR3 DNA: TGTGCCAGCAGTGGTGGACAGGGGGTGGAGACCCAGTACTTC. Its protein is CASSGGQGVETQYF.

CDR3 DNA sequence: TGTGCCAGCAGCCGAGCTGGGACAAACTATGGCTACACCTTC. Translating gives CASSRAGTNYGYTF. The J gene is TRBJ1-2, the V gene TRBV7-9; perhaps TRBD1 as D (6 bases). CDR1 is SEHNR, CDR2 FQNEAQ, per germline (reference sequence). Trimming pared 5 bases from V and 2 bases from J, leaving 12 bases between. This CDR3 spans 14 amino acids.

For this clone: The same CDR3 arises from other DNA sequences in this sample as well. The V call is TRBV6-6, the J call TRBJ2-7; tentative D call: TRBD1 (6 bases). CDR3 length equals 14 residues. Trimming left V 5 bases short and J 1 base short, with 12 bases between. In germline, CDR1 is MNHNY, CDR2 SVGAGI (reference sequence). The CDR3 DNA follows: TGTGCCAGCAGTACCCGGGACATATCCTACGAGCAGTACTTC. This codes for CASSTRDISYEQYF.

This sequence joins TRBV4-1 and TRBJ2-3; D may be TRBD2 (5 bases). The germline V and J ends were trimmed by 2 bases and 6 bases, with 9 bases remaining between them. Germline CDR1 MGHRA, CDR2 YSYEKL. This CDR3 is 13 amino acids long. CDR3 sequence (DNA): TGCGCCAGCAGCCAAAGGGAGATGGATACGCAGTATTTT. As protein: CASSQREMDTQYF.

The rearrangement uses TRBV30 and TRBJ1-3; TRBD1 matches at 8 bases. Germline V gene data show CDR1 as GTSNPN and CDR2 as SVGIG (reference sequence). Losses at the gene ends were 2 bases for V and 0 bases for J; bases not matched to a gene: 6. This CDR3 contains 16 residues. The CDR3 nucleotides are TGTGCCTGGAGTATGGACAGGGCGAGCTCTGGAAACACCATATATTTT. The encoded protein is CAWSMDRASSGNTIYF.

The V call is TRBV5-6, the J call TRBJ1-2, with TRBD1 as a possible D gene (6 bases). The germline CDR1 and CDR2 sequences are SGHDT and YYEEEE. V lost 2 bases and J 1 base, leaving 9 bases between the germline ends. This CDR3 has 14 residues. CDR3 nucleotides: TGTGCCAGCAGCTTACAGGGAATTAACTATGGCTACACCTTC. Translated: CASSLQGINYGYTF.

This clone was found once. This chain joins TRBV27 and TRBJ1-1; TRBD1 matches at 9 bases. The V gene's germline CDR1 is MNHEY and CDR2 SMNVEV (reference sequence). The CDR3 covers 15 residues. J gave up 5 bases and V 5 bases, and 9 bases lay outside the gene matches. The CDR3 region has the DNA TGTGCCAGCAGTCATAACAGGGGGCTGGGAACTGAAGCTTTCTTT. Translated, it gives CASSHNRGLGTEAFF.

The rearrangement uses TRBV27 and TRBJ2-1; 8 nucleotides line up with TRBD2. Trimming cost V 5 bases and J 4 bases; bases outside gene matches: 10. The germline CDR1 and CDR2 sequences are MNHEY and SMNVEV (reference sequence). CDR3 length: 16 amino acids. CDR3 in amino acids: CASSLSGASRYNEQFF. CDR3 bases: TGTGCCAGCAGTCTTAGCGGGGCCTCAAGGTACAATGAGCAGTTCTTC.

This clone appeared once. The rearrangement uses TRBV7-3 and TRBJ2-1, with a tentative D call TRBD1 (6 bases). The CDR3 totals 16 residues. CDR1 and CDR2 (germline): SGHTA, FQGTGA. V was cut by 3 bases and J by 6 bases, with 18 bases left in between. CDR3 protein: CASSLQGQPAGNEQFF. The CDR3, as DNA: TGTGCCAGCAGCTTGCAGGGACAACCGGCGGGCAATGAGCAGTTCTTC. Supplemented by reference TRBV7-3 and TRBJ2-1, the full variable domain reads GAGVSQTPSNKVTEKGKYVELRCDPISGHTALYWYRQSLGQGPEFLIYFQGTGAADDSGLPNDRFFAVRPEGSVSTLKIQRTERGDSAVYLCASSLQGQPAGNEQFFGPGTRLTVL.

This clone was seen once. This sequence joins TRBV9 and TRBJ1-2; D is perhaps TRBD1 (5 bases). Trimming removed 4 bases at V and 4 bases at J, with 17 bases between. Germline V CDR1 and CDR2: SGDLS, YYNGEE. The length of the CDR3 is 15 residues. As DNA, the CDR3 is TGTGCCAGCAGCCCCGGGACCGGGGGAACCTATGGCTACACCTTC. Protein product: CASSPGTGGTYGYTF.

The chain is built from TRBV27 and TRBJ1-2; D is possibly TRBD1 (5 bases). V lost 0 bases and J lost 8, with 10 bases in between. Germline V CDR1 and CDR2: MNHEY, SMNVEV (reference sequence). This CDR3 has 13 residues. The CDR3 loop is CASSLSAGWGYTF. The CDR3 DNA reads as TGTGCCAGCAGTTTATCGGCAGGGTGGGGCTACACCTTC.

As to this clone: Other DNA sequences in the same sample also yield this CDR3. The chain recombines TRBV7-3 with TRBJ1-2; 7 bases line up with TRBD1. V lost 1 base and J lost 6; bases outside the gene matches: 5. The CDR3 extends over 14 amino acids. CDR1 is SGHTA and CDR2 is FQGTGA in the germline V gene. CDR3 in DNA: TGTGCCAGCAGCTTAAGTCAGGGGGGCGATGGCTACACCTTC. As protein: CASSLSQGGDGYTF.

This chain links TRBV15 with TRBJ1-2; 8 bases map to TRBD1. The ends lost 3 bases at V and 7 bases at J; junction bases unmatched: 7. Germline V gene data show CDR1 as LNHNV and CDR2 as YYDKDF (reference sequence). The CDR3 has 14 amino acids. This CDR3 is CATSSRAGGFGYTF. The CDR3 DNA reads TGTGCCACCAGCAGTAGGGCAGGGGGCTTTGGCTACACCTTC. The entire variable domain, with the rest obtained from reference TRBV15 and TRBJ1-2, is as follows: DAMVIQNPRYQVTQFGKPVTLSCSQTLNHNVMYWYQQKSSQAPKLLFHYYDKDFNNEADTPDNFQSRRPNTSFCFLDIRSPGLGDTAMYLCATSSRAGGFGYTFGSGTRLTVV.

This clone turned up a few times. The chain carries TRBV28 and TRBJ1-5; possibly TRBD1 for D (5 bases). Germline V gene data show CDR1 as MDHEN and CDR2 as SYDVKM. Trimming pared 6 bases from V and 8 bases from J, leaving 14 bases between. The CDR3 covers 13 residues. CDR3: CASSPGGTEPQHF. The CDR3 region has the DNA TGTGCCAGCAGCCCCGGGGGAACAGAGCCCCAGCATTTT.

The chain couples TRBV11-2 to TRBJ1-2, with 8 positions matching TRBD1. CDR1 SGHAT and CDR2 FQNNGV come from the germline V gene. This CDR3 is built from 16 residues. V dropped 4 bases and J dropped 2; count of bases not matched to a gene: 9. CDR3 protein: CASSSLFGQGNYGYTF. The CDR3 coding sequence is TGTGCCAGCAGCTCACTATTCGGACAGGGAAACTATGGCTACACCTTC.

The V gene is TRBV18, the J gene TRBJ2-5; D possibly corresponds to TRBD2 (6 bases). Germline CDR1 and CDR2: KGHSH and LQKENI. This CDR3 is built from 14 residues. The ends were cut back, 3 bases at V and 1 base at J, with 9 bases in the middle. Written as DNA, the CDR3 is TGTGCCAGCTCACCGACTAGTTCCCAAGAGACCCAGTACTTC. This encodes CASSPTSSQETQYF.

This chain connects TRBV3-1 (or the pseudogene TRBV3-2) to TRBJ1-2, with D possibly matching TRBD1 (5 bases). Germline CDR1 reads LGHDT; CDR2 reads YNNKEL (reference sequence). The CDR3 loop spans 14 amino acids. V lost 7 bases and J lost 4, with 16 bases in between. CDR3 residues: CASIPGHSVYGYTF. The CDR3 DNA reads as TGTGCCAGCATCCCTGGACATTCCGTCTATGGCTACACCTTC.

The chain is built from TRBV6-5 and TRBJ1-2, with TRBD1 matching 10 bases. With V trimmed by 7 bases and J by 7 bases, 6 bases remained unmatched. Per germline, CDR1 MNHEY and CDR2 SVGAGI. The CDR3 consists of 13 residues. As DNA, the CDR3 is TGTGCCAGCATCGGACAGGGGGGAGGTGGCTACACCTTC. It translates to CASIGQGGGGYTF.